This T cell receptor (beta chain) was retrieved from a study of prognosis after radiotherapy for stage I lung cancer. Study results and limitations: The median unique TCR clone count dropped from around 10,000 to 6,900 after stereotactic body radiation therapy.

After removal of 2 bases from V and 6 bases from J, the junction contained 4 bases not matched to a gene. The CDR3 consists of 15 residues. Germline V gene data show CDR1 as MNHEY and CDR2 as SVGAGI. This clonotype was observed many times. Its antigen is currently unknown. With two-round multiplex PCR, TCR beta CDR3 sequences were amplified from genomic DNA. Each TRBV and TRBJ gene had its own primer in the first PCR round. In the second PCR round, amplification relied on universal primers. In TCRdb, the multiplex PCR reads were re-called with MiXCR into one record per CDR3 protein. The sample shows 15,000 to 20,000 distinct CDR3 sequences, over 25% of them seen only once.

The specimen comprised PBMCs, sampled before or after stereotactic body radiation therapy (not recorded which). The clonotype originates from a donor over 45 with non-small cell lung cancer. The genes are TRBV6-5 and TRBJ1-4; TRBD1 matches at 9 bases. This CDR3 reads CASSYATGGDEKLFF. For the CDR3, the DNA is TGTGCCAGCAGTTACGCAACAGGGGGCGATGAAAAACTGTTTTTT.